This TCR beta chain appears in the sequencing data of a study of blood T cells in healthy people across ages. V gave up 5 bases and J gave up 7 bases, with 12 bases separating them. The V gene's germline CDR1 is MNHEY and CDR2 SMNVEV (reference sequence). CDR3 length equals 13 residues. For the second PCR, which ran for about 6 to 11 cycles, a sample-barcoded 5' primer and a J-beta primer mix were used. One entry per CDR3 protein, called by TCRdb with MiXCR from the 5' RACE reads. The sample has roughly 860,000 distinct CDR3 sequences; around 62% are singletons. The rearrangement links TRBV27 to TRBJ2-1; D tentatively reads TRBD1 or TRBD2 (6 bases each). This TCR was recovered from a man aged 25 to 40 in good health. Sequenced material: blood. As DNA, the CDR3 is TGTGCCAGCAGTACGGGGGCCGTGAATGAGCAGTTCTTC. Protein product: CASSTGAVNEQFF.